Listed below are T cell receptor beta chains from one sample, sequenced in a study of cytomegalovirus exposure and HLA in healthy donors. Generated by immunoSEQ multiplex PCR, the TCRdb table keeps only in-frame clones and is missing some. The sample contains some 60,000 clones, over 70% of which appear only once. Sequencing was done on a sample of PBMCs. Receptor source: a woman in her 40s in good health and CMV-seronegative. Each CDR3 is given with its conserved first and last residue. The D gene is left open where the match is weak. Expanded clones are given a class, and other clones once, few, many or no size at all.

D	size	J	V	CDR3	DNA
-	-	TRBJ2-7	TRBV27	CASSPPNSEQYF	TGTGCCAGCAGTCCCCCTAATAGCGAGCAGTACTTC
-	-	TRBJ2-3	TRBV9	CASSVRTASTDTQYF	TGTGCCAGCAGCGTACGGACAGCTAGCACAGATACGCAGTATTTT
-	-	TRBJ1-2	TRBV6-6	CASGTQGNNYGYTF	TGTGCCAGCGGCACCCAGGGGAATAACTATGGCTACACCTTC
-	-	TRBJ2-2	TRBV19	CASRQGTNTGELFF	TGTGCCAGTAGACAGGGAACGAACACCGGGGAGCTGTTTTTT
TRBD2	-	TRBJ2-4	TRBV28	CASSSGRYIQYF	TGTGCCAGTTCTAGCGGGAGATACATTCAGTACTTC
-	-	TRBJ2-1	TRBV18	CASSPPSDSYNEQFF	TGTGCCAGCTCACCACCGAGCGACTCCTACAATGAGCAGTTCTTC
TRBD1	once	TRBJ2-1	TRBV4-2	CASSQRDRGQGEQFF	TGTGCCAGCAGCCAAAGGGACAGGGGGCAGGGTGAGCAGTTCTTC
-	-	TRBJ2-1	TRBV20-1	CSAAPTRFFF	TGCAGTGCAGCGCCAACCCGGTTCTTCTTC
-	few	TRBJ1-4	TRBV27	CASRPNRKHEKLFF	TGTGCCAGCAGACCTAACAGGAAACATGAAAAACTGTTTTTT
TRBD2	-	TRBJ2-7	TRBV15	CATSSTSGTSGRVREQYF	TGTGCCACCAGCTCCACATCCGGGACTAGCGGGAGGGTCCGGGAGCAGTACTTC
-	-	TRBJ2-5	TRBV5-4	CASRETGGGETQYF	TGTGCCAGCAGGGAAACGGGGGGCGGGGAGACCCAGTACTTC
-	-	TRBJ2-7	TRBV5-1	CASSLDSYFYEQYF	TGCGCCAGCAGCTTGGACAGTTACTTCTACGAGCAGTACTTC
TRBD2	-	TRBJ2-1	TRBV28	CASSIAGPAYNEQFF	TGTGCCAGCAGTATAGCGGGCCCTGCGTACAATGAGCAGTTCTTC